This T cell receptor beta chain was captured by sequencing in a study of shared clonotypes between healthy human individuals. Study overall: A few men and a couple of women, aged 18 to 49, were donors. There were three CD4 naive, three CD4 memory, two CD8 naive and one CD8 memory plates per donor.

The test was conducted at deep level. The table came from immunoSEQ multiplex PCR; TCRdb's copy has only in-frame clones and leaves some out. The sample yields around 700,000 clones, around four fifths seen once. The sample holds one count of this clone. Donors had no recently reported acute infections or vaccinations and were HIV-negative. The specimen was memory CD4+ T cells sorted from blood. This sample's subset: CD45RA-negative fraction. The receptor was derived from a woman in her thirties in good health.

Written as DNA, the CDR3 is TGCGCCAGCAGTGAGTCGACGACAGCGGAGGGCTACGAGCAGTACTTC. Translating it yields CASSESTTAEGYEQYF. The J gene is TRBJ2-7, the V gene TRBV10-1, with D possibly matching TRBD2 (6 bases). V lost 0 bases and J 3 bases, leaving 15 bases between the germline ends. The CDR3 sequence is 16 residues long. Germline values: CDR1 WNHNN, CDR2 SYGVQD (reference sequence).